This T cell receptor beta chain was recorded in a study of beta chain features in type 1 diabetes. Study conclusions and caveats: More deletions and fewer insertions at VDJ junctions were seen in type 1 diabetes patients. All four CD4+ subsets from Type 1 diabetes patients carried moderately but significantly shorter TCRB CDR3s.

Since all of the isolated RNA was reverse transcribed, expressed TCRB transcripts were what got sequenced. Clones were sequenced by immunoSEQ multiplex PCR, and TCRdb holds only the in-frame ones, with some missing. The sample contains about 700,000 clones, 10% to 15% of which appear only once. Purities in excess of 98% were seen in all sorted populations. V lost 0 bases and J 2 bases, leaving 9 bases between the germline ends. Germline V lookup: CDR1 SEHNR, CDR2 FQNEAQ (reference sequence). The CDR3 runs to 15 residues. This clone was detected only a few times. The antigen remains undetermined. Source material: naive CD4+ T cells from blood. The TCR comes from a man aged 18 to 29 with type 1 diabetes. V gene TRBV7-9 combines with J gene TRBJ2-3; possible D gene TRBD2, 5 bases. The CDR3 protein is CASSLALASTDTQYF. CDR3 coding DNA: TGTGCCAGCAGCTTAGCGCTAGCTTCCACAGATACGCAGTATTTT.